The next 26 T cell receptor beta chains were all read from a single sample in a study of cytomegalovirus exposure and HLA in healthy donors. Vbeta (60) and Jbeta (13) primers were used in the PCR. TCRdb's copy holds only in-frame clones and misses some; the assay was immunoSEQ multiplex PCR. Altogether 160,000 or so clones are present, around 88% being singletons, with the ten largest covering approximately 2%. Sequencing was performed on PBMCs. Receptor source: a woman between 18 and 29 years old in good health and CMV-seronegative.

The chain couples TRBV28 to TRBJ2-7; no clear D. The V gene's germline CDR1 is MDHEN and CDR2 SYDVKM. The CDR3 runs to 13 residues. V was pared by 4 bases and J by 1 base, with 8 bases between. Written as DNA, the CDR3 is TGTGCCAGCAGTTCTAGAAGGTCCTACGAGCAGTACTTC. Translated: CASSSRRSYEQYF.

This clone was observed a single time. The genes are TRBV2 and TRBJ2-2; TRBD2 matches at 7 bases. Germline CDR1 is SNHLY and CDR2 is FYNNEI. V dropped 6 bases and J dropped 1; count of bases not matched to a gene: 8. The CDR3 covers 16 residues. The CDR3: CASSVEVAGNTGELFF. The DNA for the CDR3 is TGTGCCAGCAGCGTCGAGGTAGCGGGGAACACCGGGGAGCTGTTTTTT.

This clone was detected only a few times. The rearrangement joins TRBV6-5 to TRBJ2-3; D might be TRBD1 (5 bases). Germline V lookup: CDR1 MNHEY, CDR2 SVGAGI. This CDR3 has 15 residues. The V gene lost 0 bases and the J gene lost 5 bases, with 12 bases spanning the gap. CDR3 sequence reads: CASSYSPQGVDTQYF. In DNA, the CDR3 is TGTGCCAGCAGTTACTCCCCCCAAGGGGTAGATACGCAGTATTTT.

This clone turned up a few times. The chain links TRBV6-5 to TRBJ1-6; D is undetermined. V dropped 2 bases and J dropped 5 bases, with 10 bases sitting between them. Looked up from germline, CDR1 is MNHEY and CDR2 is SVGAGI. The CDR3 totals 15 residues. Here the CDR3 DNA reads TGTGCCAGCAGTTACGTTTGGGGAGATAATTCACCCCTCCACTTT. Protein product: CASSYVWGDNSPLHF.

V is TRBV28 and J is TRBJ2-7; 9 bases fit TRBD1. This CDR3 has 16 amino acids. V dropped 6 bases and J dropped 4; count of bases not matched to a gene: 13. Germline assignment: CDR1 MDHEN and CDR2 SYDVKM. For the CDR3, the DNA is TGTGCCAGCAGCACCGGGACAGGGAACGGCGGGTACGAGCAGTACTTC. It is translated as CASSTGTGNGGYEQYF.

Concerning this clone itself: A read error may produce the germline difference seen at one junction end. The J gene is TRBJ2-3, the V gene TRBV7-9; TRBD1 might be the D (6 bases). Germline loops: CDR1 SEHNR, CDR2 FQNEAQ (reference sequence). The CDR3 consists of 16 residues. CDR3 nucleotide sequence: TGTTCCAGCAGCTTTTATCAGGGGACACACCGAGATACGCAGTATTTT. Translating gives CSSSFYQGTHRDTQYF.

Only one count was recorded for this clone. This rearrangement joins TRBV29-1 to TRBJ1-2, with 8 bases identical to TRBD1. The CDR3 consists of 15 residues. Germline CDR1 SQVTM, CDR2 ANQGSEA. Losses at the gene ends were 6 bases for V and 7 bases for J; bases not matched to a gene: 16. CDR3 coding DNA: TGCAGCGTACGCACAGGTCGTGGACAGGGTGCTGGCTACACCTTC. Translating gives CSVRTGRGQGAGYTF.

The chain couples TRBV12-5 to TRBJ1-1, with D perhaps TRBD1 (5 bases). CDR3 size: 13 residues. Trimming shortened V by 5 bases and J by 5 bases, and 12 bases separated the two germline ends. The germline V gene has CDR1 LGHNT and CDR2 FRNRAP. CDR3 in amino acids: CASGLDRGTEAFF. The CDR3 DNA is TGTGCTAGTGGTCTGGATAGGGGTACTGAAGCTTTCTTT.

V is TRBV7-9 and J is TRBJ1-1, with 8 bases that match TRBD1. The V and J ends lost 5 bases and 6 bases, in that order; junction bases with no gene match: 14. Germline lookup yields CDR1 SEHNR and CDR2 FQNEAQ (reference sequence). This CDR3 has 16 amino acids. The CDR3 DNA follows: TGTGCCAGCAGCCCACCCTTGACAGGGGAGTTATCTGAAGCTTTCTTT. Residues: CASSPPLTGELSEAFF.

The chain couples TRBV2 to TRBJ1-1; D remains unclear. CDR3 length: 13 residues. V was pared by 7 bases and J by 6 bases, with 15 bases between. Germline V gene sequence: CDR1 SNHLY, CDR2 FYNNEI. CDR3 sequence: CASIAEPWAEAFF. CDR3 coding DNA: TGTGCCAGCATAGCCGAACCCTGGGCTGAAGCTTTCTTT.

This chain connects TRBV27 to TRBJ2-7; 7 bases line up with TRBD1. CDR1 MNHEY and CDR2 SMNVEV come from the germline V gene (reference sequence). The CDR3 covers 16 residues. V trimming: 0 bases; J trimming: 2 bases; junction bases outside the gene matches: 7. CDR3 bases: TGTGCCAGCAGTTTATCAACCGGGACAGTTACCTACGAGCAGTACTTC. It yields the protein CASSLSTGTVTYEQYF.

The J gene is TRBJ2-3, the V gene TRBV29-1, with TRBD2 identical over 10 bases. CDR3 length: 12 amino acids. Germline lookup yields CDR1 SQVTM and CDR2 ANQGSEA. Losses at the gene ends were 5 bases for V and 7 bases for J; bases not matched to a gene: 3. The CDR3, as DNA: TGCAGCGTTTTACTAGCGGGGTATACGCAGTATTTT. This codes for CSVLLAGYTQYF.

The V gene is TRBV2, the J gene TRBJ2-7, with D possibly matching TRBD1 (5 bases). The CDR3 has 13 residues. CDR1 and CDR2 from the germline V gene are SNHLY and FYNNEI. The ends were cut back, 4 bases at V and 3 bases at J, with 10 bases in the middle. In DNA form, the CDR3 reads TGTGCCAGCAGTGGACAGAAGATCTACGAGCAGTACTTC. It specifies CASSGQKIYEQYF.

The CDR3 here is CAISKGQESYEQYF. CDR3 DNA sequence: TGTGCCATCAGTAAAGGACAGGAATCCTACGAGCAGTACTTC. The chain uses TRBV10-3 and TRBJ2-7; 7 bases line up with TRBD1. Unmatched junction bases numbered 5, after V lost 5 bases and J lost 1 base. The CDR3 length is 14 residues. From germline, CDR1 is ENHRY and CDR2 SYGVKD.

In nucleotides, the CDR3 is TGTGCCAGTAGTCCTCCCCGGACAGGGGATATATCCGGGGAGCTGTTTTTT. Its translation: CASSPPRTGDISGELFF. This rearrangement joins TRBV19 to TRBJ2-2; 9 bases are a match to TRBD1. The CDR3 totals 17 residues. V lost 5 bases, J lost 6 bases, and 13 bases stayed unmatched. Per germline, CDR1 LNHDA and CDR2 SQIVND (reference sequence).

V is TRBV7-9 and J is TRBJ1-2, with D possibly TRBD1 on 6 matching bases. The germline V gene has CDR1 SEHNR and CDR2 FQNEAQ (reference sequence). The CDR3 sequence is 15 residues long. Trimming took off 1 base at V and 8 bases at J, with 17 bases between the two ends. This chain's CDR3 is CASSLGEGGQVGYTF. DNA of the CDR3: TGTGCCAGCAGCTTAGGGGAGGGGGGTCAGGTCGGCTACACCTTC.

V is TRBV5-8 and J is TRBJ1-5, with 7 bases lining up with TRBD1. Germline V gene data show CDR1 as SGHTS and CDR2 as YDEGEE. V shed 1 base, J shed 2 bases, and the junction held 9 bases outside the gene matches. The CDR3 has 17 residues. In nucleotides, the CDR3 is TGTGCCAGCAGCTTGTTCGGACAGGCGAGGGGCAATCAGCCCCAGCATTTT. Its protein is CASSLFGQARGNQPQHF.

Written as DNA, the CDR3 is TGTGCCAGCGGCCGAAGCGGGCCTGCCTACGAGCAGTACTTC. Its translation: CASGRSGPAYEQYF. J is TRBJ2-7 and V is TRBV6-5, with a tentative D call TRBD2 (6 bases). The V end was cut by 8 bases, the J end by 2 bases, with 16 bases between. CDR3 length: 14 amino acids. Germline V gives CDR1 MNHEY, CDR2 SVGAGI.

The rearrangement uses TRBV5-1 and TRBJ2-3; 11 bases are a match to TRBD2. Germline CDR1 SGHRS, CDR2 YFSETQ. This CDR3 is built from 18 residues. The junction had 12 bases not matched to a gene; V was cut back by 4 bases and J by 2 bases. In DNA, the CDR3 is TGCGCCAGCAGCGGGGGGGAACTAGCGGGGGCTGTCACAGATACGCAGTATTTT. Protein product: CASSGGELAGAVTDTQYF.

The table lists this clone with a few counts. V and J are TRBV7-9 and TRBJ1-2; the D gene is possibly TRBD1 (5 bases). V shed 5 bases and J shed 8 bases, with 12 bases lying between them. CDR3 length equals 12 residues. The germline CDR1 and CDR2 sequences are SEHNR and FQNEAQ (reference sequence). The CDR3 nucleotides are TGTGCCAGCAGCCCAGGGATCCGCGGCTACACCTTC. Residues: CASSPGIRGYTF.

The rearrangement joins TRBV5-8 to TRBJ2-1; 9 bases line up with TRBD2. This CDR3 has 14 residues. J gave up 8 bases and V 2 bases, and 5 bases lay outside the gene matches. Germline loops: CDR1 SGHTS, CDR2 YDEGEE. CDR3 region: CASSFSGRRHEQFF. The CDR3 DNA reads TGTGCCAGCAGCTTTAGCGGGAGAAGGCATGAGCAGTTCTTC.

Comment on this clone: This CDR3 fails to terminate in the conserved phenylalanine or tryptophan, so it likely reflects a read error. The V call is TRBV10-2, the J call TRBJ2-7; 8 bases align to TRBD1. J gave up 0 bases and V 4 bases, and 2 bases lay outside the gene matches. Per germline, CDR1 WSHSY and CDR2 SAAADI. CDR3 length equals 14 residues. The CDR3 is CASSGTGGSYEQYL. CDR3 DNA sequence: TGCGCCAGCAGTGGAACAGGGGGCTCCTACGAGCAGTACCTC.

For the CDR3, the DNA is TGTGCCAGCTCAGCTTGGACAGGGCTGAACACTGAAGCTTTCTTT. This encodes CASSAWTGLNTEAFF. The chain has TRBV18 and TRBJ1-1; 8 bases are a match to TRBD1. V trimming: 5 bases; J trimming: 0 bases; junction bases outside the gene matches: 5. There are 15 residues in the CDR3. Germline CDR1 KGHSH, CDR2 LQKENI. Full variable domain (outside the CDR3, taken from reference TRBV18 and TRBJ1-1): NAGVMQNPRHLVRRRGQEARLRCSPMKGHSHVYWYRQLPEEGLKFMVYLQKENIIDESGMPKERFSAEFPKEGPSILRIQQVVRGDSAAYFCASSAWTGLNTEAFFGQGTRLTVV.

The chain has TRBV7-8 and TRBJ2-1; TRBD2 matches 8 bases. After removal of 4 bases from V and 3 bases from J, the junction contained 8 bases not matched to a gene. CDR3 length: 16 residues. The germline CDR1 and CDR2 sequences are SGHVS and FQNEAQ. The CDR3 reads CASSSEGSGIYNEQFF. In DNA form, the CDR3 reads TGTGCCAGCAGCTCCGAGGGTAGCGGGATCTACAATGAGCAGTTCTTC.

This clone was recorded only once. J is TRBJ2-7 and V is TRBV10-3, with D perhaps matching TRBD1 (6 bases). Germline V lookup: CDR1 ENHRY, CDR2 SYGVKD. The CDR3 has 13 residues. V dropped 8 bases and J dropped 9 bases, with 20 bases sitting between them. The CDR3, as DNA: TGTGCCATCGGGAGCAGGGGCTCAACGATGCAGTACTTC. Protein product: CAIGSRGSTMQYF.

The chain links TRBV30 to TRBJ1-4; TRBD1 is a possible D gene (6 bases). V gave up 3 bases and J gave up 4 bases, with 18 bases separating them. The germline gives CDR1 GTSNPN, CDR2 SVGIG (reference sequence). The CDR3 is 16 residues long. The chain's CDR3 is CAWSGVSSDSNEKLFF. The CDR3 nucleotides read TGTGCCTGGAGCGGAGTTTCGTCGGACAGTAATGAAAAACTGTTTTTT.